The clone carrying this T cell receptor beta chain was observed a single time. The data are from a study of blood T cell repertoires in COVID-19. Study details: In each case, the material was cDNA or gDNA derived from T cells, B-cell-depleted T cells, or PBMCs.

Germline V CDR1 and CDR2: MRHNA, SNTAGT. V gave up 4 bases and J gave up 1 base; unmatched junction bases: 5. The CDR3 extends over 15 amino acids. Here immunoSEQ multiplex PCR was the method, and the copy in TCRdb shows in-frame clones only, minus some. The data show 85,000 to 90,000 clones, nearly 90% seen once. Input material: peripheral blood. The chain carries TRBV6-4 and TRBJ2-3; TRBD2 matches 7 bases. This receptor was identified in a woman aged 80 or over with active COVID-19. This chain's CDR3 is CASSAIAGRTDTQYF. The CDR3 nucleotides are TGTGCCAGCAGTGCGATAGCGGGCCGCACAGATACGCAGTATTTT.